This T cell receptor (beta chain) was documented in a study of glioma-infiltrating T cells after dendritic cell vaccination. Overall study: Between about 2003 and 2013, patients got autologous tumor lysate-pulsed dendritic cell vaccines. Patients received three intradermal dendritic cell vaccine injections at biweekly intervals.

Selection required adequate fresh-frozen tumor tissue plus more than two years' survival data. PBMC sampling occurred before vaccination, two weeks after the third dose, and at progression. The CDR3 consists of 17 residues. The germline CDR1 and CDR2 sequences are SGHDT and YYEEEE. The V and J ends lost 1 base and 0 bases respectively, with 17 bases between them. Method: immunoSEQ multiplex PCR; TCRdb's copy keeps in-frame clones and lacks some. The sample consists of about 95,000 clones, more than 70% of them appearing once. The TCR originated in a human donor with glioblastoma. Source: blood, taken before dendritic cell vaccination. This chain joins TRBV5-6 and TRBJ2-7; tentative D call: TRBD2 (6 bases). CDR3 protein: CASSLSPTGTYSYEQYF. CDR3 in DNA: TGTGCCAGCAGCTTGAGCCCCACCGGGACTTACTCCTACGAGCAGTACTTC.